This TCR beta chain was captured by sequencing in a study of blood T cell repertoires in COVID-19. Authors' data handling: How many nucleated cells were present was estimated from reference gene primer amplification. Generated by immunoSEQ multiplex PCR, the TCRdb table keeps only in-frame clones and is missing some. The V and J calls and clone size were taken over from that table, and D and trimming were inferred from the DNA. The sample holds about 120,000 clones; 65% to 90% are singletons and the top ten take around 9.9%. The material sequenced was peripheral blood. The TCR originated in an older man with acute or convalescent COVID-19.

CDR3 sequence: CAEGGANYGYTF. CDR3 nucleotides: TGTGCAGAGGGGGGGGCGAACTATGGCTACACCTTC. V gene TRBV28 combines with J gene TRBJ1-2; TRBD1 might be the D (6 bases). CDR1 is MDHEN, CDR2 SYDVKM, per germline. This CDR3 contains 12 residues.